The next 31 T cell receptor beta chains were all read from a single sample in a study of CD8 T cells in ankylosing spondylitis. TCRdb re-called the 5' RACE reads with MiXCR, one entry per CDR3 protein. The profile shows some 120,000 distinct CDR3 sequences, around 13% of them singletons. The material sequenced was blood, either unsorted or a sorted T cell fraction (not recorded which). The receptors here all came from a female donor with ankylosing spondylitis or in good health (not recorded which).

The rearrangement uses TRBV10-3 and TRBJ1-1; 11 bases are a match to TRBD1. Losses at the gene ends were 6 bases for V and 4 bases for J; bases not matched to a gene: 1. The CDR3 is 13 residues long. Germline-derived CDR1 and CDR2 are ENHRY and SYGVKD. Here the CDR3 reads CAIRGQGGTEAFF. DNA of the CDR3: TGTGCCATCAGGGGACAGGGGGGCACTGAAGCTTTCTTT.

The chain carries TRBV7-8 and TRBJ2-7, with D maybe TRBD1 (6 bases). Germline assignment: CDR1 SGHVS and CDR2 FQNEAQ. This CDR3 comprises 14 residues. V lost 3 bases to trimming and J lost 2 bases, with 11 bases between them. The DNA of the CDR3 is TGTGCCAGCAGCTTGACACAGGGTCCCTACGAGCAGTACTTC. Its protein product is CASSLTQGPYEQYF.

The table lists this clonotype with many counts. This chain uses TRBV7-2 with TRBJ2-7; 7 nucleotides match TRBD1. J lost 7 bases, V lost 4 bases, and 10 bases had no gene match. This CDR3 contains 14 residues. Germline lookup yields CDR1 SGHTA and CDR2 FQGNSA. CDR3 protein: CASSSLDRLKEQYF. The CDR3 DNA is TGTGCCAGCAGCTCCCTGGACAGGCTTAAGGAGCAGTACTTC.

In this sample, this clonotype turned up many times. The CDR3 bases are TGTGCCAGCAGCGTGACAGGGTCAGAGGGGGCCAACGTCCTGACTTTC. It codes for CASSVTGSEGANVLTF. This chain links TRBV5-5 with TRBJ2-6; the match to TRBD1 covers 7 bases. Germline CDR1 is SGHKS and CDR2 is YYEKEE (reference sequence). This CDR3 spans 16 amino acids. Unmatched junction bases numbered 8, after V lost 4 bases and J lost 4 bases.

This clonotype was counted between two and nine times. This sequence joins TRBV5-1 and TRBJ1-2, with 7 bases fitting TRBD1. This CDR3 contains 14 residues. Germline V lookup: CDR1 SGHRS, CDR2 YFSETQ. V gave up 0 bases and J gave up 4 bases; unmatched junction bases: 3. The CDR3 coding sequence is TGCGCCAGCAGCTTGGACAGGGGTTTCTATGGCTACACCTTC. Amino acid sequence: CASSLDRGFYGYTF.

V is TRBV5-1 and J is TRBJ1-1; 7 bases map to TRBD1. V shed 2 bases, J shed 3 bases, and the junction held 10 bases outside the gene matches. Germline V gene lookup returns CDR1 SGHRS and CDR2 YFSETQ. The CDR3 covers 16 residues. CDR3 DNA: TGCGCCAGCAGCTTTGGACAGGCGGTTTTGGACACTGAAGCTTTCTTT. It encodes CASSFGQAVLDTEAFF.

Remarks on this clonotype: This sequence may be a read error, since a much larger clone differs from it by one base. No conserved phenylalanine or tryptophan is present at the end of the CDR3, so a read error is the likely explanation. The rearrangement uses TRBV5-1 and TRBJ2-1, with 9 bases aligning to TRBD1. The CDR3 length is 15 residues. Germline assignment: CDR1 SGHRS and CDR2 YFSETQ. With 0 bases clipped from V and 8 bases from J, the junction kept 6 bases outside the gene matches. CDR3: CASSLVGTGFDEQFI. CDR3 sequence (DNA): TGCGCCAGCAGCTTGGTCGGGACAGGGTTCGATGAGCAGTTCATC.

The sample holds many counts of this clonotype. Here the CDR3 reads CSAGPRTASDYGYTF. The CDR3 coding sequence is TGCAGTGCTGGGCCAAGGACAGCTAGTGACTATGGCTACACCTTC. The chain joins TRBV20-1 to TRBJ1-2; D perhaps matches TRBD1 (6 bases). Germline CDR1 DFQATT, CDR2 SNEGSKA (reference sequence). Trimming stripped 5 bases from V and 3 bases from J, with 19 bases between. The CDR3 length is 15 residues.

The chain couples TRBV10-2 to TRBJ2-7; TRBD1 matches at 7 bases. V shed 8 bases, J shed 0 bases, and the junction held 7 bases outside the gene matches. Germline V CDR1 and CDR2: WSHSY, SAAADI. The CDR3 is 14 residues long. CDR3 nucleotide sequence: TGCGCCAGCGTCCCGGGACAGAGCTCCTACGAGCAGTACTTC. Translating gives CASVPGQSSYEQYF.

Ten or more counts support this clonotype. This sequence joins TRBV29-1 and TRBJ1-5, with 10 nucleotides matching TRBD1. Germline lookup yields CDR1 SQVTM and CDR2 ANQGSEA. This CDR3 contains 13 residues. V shed 4 bases, J shed 5 bases, and the junction held 2 bases outside the gene matches. The CDR3 protein is CSVVGTGDQPQHF. In nucleotides, the CDR3 is TGCAGCGTTGTTGGGACAGGGGATCAGCCCCAGCATTTT.

The chain has TRBV6-1 and TRBJ1-1, with D possibly being TRBD1 (5 bases). V was clipped by 6 bases and J by 4 bases, with 21 bases between them. CDR3 length: 16 residues. Germline loops: CDR1 MNHNS, CDR2 SASEGT. The CDR3: CASSNGAMGFGTEAFF. CDR3 nucleotide sequence: TGTGCCAGCAGCAATGGGGCCATGGGTTTCGGCACTGAAGCTTTCTTT.

In the case of this clonotype: With a much larger clone just one base away, this may be a read error. J is TRBJ2-7 and V is TRBV29-1; D is possibly TRBD2 (6 bases). The V gene lost 5 bases and the J gene lost 3 bases, with 17 bases spanning the gap. This CDR3 region has 14 residues. Per germline, CDR1 SQVTM and CDR2 ANQGSEA. The CDR3 coding sequence is TGCAGCGTTATCCCTAGCGCCGGGGTCTACGAGCAGTACTTC. Translated: CSVIPSAGVYEQYF.

This clonotype appeared many times. CDR3 protein: CSARDLAAQYF. CDR3 DNA: TGCAGTGCTAGAGATCTAGCGGCGCAGTACTTC. This chain links TRBV20-1 with TRBJ2-7; 7 bases map to TRBD2. The CDR3 consists of 11 residues. Trimming at V came to 0 bases and at J to 9 bases, leaving 2 bases not matched to a gene. Germline CDR1 is DFQATT and CDR2 is SNEGSKA (reference sequence).

This clonotype was recorded many times. The rearrangement joins TRBV14 to TRBJ2-1, with D tentatively TRBD1 (5 bases). The CDR3 extends over 15 amino acids. Trimming pared 4 bases from V and 2 bases from J, leaving 12 bases between. CDR1 is SGHDN and CDR2 is FVKESK in the germline V gene. CDR3 region: CASSLLGPPYNEQFF. The CDR3 nucleotides read TGTGCCAGCAGCCTCCTGGGGCCGCCCTACAATGAGCAGTTCTTC. Full variable domain (rest looked up from reference TRBV14 and TRBJ2-1): EAGVTQFPSHSVIEKGQTVTLRCDPISGHDNLYWYRRVMGKEIKFLLHFVKESKQDESGMPNNRFLAERTGGTYSTLKVQPAELEDSGVYFCASSLLGPPYNEQFFGPGTRLTVL.

This clonotype was seen a few times. This chain joins TRBV2 and TRBJ2-7; 11 bases agree with TRBD2. The J segment lost 2 bases and the V segment lost 11 bases, leaving 8 bases of the junction unmatched. CDR1 and CDR2 from the germline V gene are SNHLY and FYNNEI. The CDR3 contains 14 residues. CDR3 amino acids: CAGSSGGSPYEQYF. The CDR3 region has the DNA TGTGCCGGGTCTAGCGGGGGGTCCCCCTACGAGCAGTACTTC.

This clonotype was counted ten times or more. The CDR3 bases are TGCGCCAGCAGCTTGCAGAGCGGGAGGGCCGGGTCCTACAATGAGCAGTTCTTC. It is translated as CASSLQSGRAGSYNEQFF. V is TRBV5-1 and J is TRBJ2-1, with 10 bases fitting TRBD2. Trimming took 1 base from V and 1 from J; bases not matched to a gene: 8. This CDR3 is built from 18 residues. In germline, CDR1 is SGHRS, CDR2 YFSETQ.

The rearrangement links TRBV6-1 to TRBJ1-1, with 7 bases fitting TRBD1. The length of the CDR3 is 16 residues. The germline gives CDR1 MNHNS, CDR2 SASEGT. V was clipped by 6 bases and J by 5 bases; unmatched bases: 15. DNA of the CDR3: TGTGCCAGCAGACGCAACGGACGATCAGGGGGAACTGAAGCTTTCTTT. Encoded protein: CASRRNGRSGGTEAFF.

The chain has TRBV5-4 and TRBJ2-7; D is ambiguous. CDR1 SGHNT and CDR2 YYREEE come from the germline V gene (reference sequence). Trimming pared 0 bases from V and 3 bases from J, leaving 13 bases between. CDR3 length: 15 residues. CDR3 in amino acids: CASSLGQPEFYEQYF. DNA for the CDR3: TGTGCCAGCAGCTTGGGACAACCGGAATTCTACGAGCAGTACTTC.

This clonotype has ten or more counts. V and J are TRBV3-1 and TRBJ2-4, with 9 bases identical to TRBD1. Germline-derived CDR1 and CDR2 are LGHDT and YNNKEL (reference sequence). CDR3 length equals 16 residues. With V trimmed by 0 bases and J by 4 bases, 4 bases remained unmatched. This chain's CDR3 is CASSQDGGTGKNIQYF. DNA of the CDR3: TGTGCCAGCAGCCAAGATGGAGGGACAGGGAAAAACATTCAGTACTTC. Drawing the rest from reference TRBV3-1 and TRBJ2-4, the complete variable domain is DTAVSQTPKYLVTQMGNDKSIKCEQNLGHDTMYWYKQDSKKFLKIMFSYNNKELIINETVPNRFSPKSPDKAHLNLHINSLELGDSAVYFCASSQDGGTGKNIQYFGAGTRLSVL.

The chain has TRBV5-1 and TRBJ2-1, with no clear D. V dropped 0 bases and J dropped 8 bases, with 15 bases sitting between them. Looked up from germline, CDR1 is SGHRS and CDR2 is YFSETQ. The length of the CDR3 is 15 residues. Written as DNA, the CDR3 is TGCGCCAGCAGCTTGGTCAATGGATATGAGGATGAGCAGTTCTTC. Protein: CASSLVNGYEDEQFF.

This clonotype was recorded many times. The chain recombines TRBV7-6 with TRBJ1-3; D gene uncertain. Between the trimmed V and J ends, which lost 4 bases and 0 bases, there was a span of 13 bases. The CDR3 sequence is 16 residues long. Germline CDR1 reads SGHVS; CDR2 reads FNYEAQ. In nucleotides, the CDR3 is TGTGCCAGCAGCTCAGACGGCCGGAGCTCTGGAAACACCATATATTTT. Protein product: CASSSDGRSSGNTIYF.

This clonotype showed up just a few times. The V gene is TRBV7-3, the J gene TRBJ2-5, with D possibly TRBD1 on 5 matching bases. Germline V gives CDR1 SGHTA, CDR2 FQGTGA. V lost 3 bases and J 5 bases, leaving 16 bases between the germline ends. The CDR3 consists of 15 residues. The CDR3 region is CASSFEAGIRETQYF. The CDR3 DNA reads as TGTGCCAGCAGCTTTGAGGCAGGGATAAGGGAGACCCAGTACTTC.

This clonotype was picked up a small number of times. J is TRBJ2-5 and V is TRBV5-1, with D perhaps matching TRBD1 (6 bases). Deletions cut 0 bases from V and 4 bases from J, with 16 bases between. Germline V gene lookup returns CDR1 SGHRS and CDR2 YFSETQ. This CDR3 has 16 residues. This chain's CDR3 is CASSLAPLGQLETQYF. In DNA, the CDR3 is TGCGCCAGCAGCTTGGCTCCCCTAGGACAGCTAGAGACCCAGTACTTC.

This rearrangement joins TRBV6-5 to TRBJ2-3; D gene uncertain. Germline V gene data show CDR1 as MNHEY and CDR2 as SVGAGI. Trimming shortened V by 7 bases and J by 1 base, and 15 bases separated the two germline ends. This CDR3 has 15 residues. The CDR3 sequence: CASKLYPQGTDTQYF. The CDR3 bases are TGTGCCAGCAAGTTATACCCCCAGGGCACAGATACGCAGTATTTT.

This chain joins TRBV5-6 and TRBJ2-3; 11 bases fit TRBD2. Germline V gives CDR1 SGHDT, CDR2 YYEEEE. This CDR3 is built from 15 residues. The J segment lost 6 bases and the V segment lost 4 bases, leaving 7 bases of the junction unmatched. The CDR3 DNA follows: TGTGCCAGCAGCCGGTTAGCGGGAGGGCCGGATACGCAGTATTTT. Encoded protein: CASSRLAGGPDTQYF.

By proportion, this clonotype is medium-sized (0.01 to 0.1%). V and J are TRBV28 and TRBJ2-5; 8 nucleotides match TRBD1. The junction had 4 bases not matched to a gene; V was cut back by 6 bases and J by 4 bases. CDR1 is MDHEN and CDR2 is SYDVKM in the germline V gene. The CDR3 spans 13 residues. Here the CDR3 reads CASSPGTGETQYF. In nucleotides, the CDR3 is TGTGCCAGCAGCCCCGGGACAGGAGAGACCCAGTACTTC. Combining the CDR3 with reference TRBV28 and TRBJ2-5 gives the whole variable domain DVKVTQSSRYLVKRTGEKVFLECVQDMDHENMFWYRQDPGLGLRLIYFSYDVKMKEKGDIPEGYSVSREKKERFSLILESASTNQTSMYLCASSPGTGETQYFGPGTRLLVL.

V is TRBV28 and J is TRBJ2-5, with D maybe TRBD2 (6 bases). In germline, CDR1 is MDHEN, CDR2 SYDVKM. Deletions cut 5 bases from V and 6 bases from J, with 13 bases between. The CDR3 spans 13 residues. The CDR3 spells CASSGGTYQTQYF. The DNA of the CDR3 is TGTGCCAGCAGTGGAGGGACTTACCAGACCCAGTACTTC.

This clonotype was counted ten times or more. The genes are TRBV19 and TRBJ1-5, with D unclear. The CDR3 totals 10 residues. The V gene lost 7 bases and the J gene lost 5 bases, with 3 bases spanning the gap. The germline gives CDR1 LNHDA, CDR2 SQIVND (reference sequence). CDR3 region: CASKDQPQHF. The CDR3 nucleotides read TGTGCCAGTAAGGATCAGCCCCAGCATTTT.

This clonotype was counted ten times or more. V usage is TRBV20-1 and J usage is TRBJ2-5, with TRBD2 matching over 8 bases. CDR1 is DFQATT and CDR2 is SNEGSKA in the germline V gene (reference sequence). V lost 5 bases and J lost 2; bases outside the gene matches: 10. The CDR3 loop spans 15 amino acids. The CDR3 DNA is TGCAGTGCTCCCCTAGCGGGCGATCTTCAAGAGACCCAGTACTTC. Translating gives CSAPLAGDLQETQYF.

This clonotype was seen ten or more times. The chain is built from TRBV6-1 and TRBJ2-5, with D unresolved. Trimming took off 5 bases at V and 2 bases at J, with 9 bases between the two ends. The germline CDR1 and CDR2 sequences are MNHNS and SASEGT. There are 13 residues in the CDR3. Written as DNA, the CDR3 is TGTGCCAGCAGTAATTACGGGCAAGAGACCCAGTACTTC. It encodes CASSNYGQETQYF.

The rearrangement links TRBV7-6 to TRBJ2-7; D is possibly TRBD1 or TRBD2 (5 bases each). Looked up from germline, CDR1 is SGHVS and CDR2 is FNYEAQ. CDR3 length: 16 residues. The V end was cut by 0 bases, the J end by 1 base, with 13 bases between. The CDR3 here is CASSLAPRDGSYEQYF. CDR3 nucleotide sequence: TGTGCCAGCAGCTTAGCCCCAAGGGACGGTTCCTACGAGCAGTACTTC. The variable domain in full, with the rest retrieved from reference TRBV7-6 and TRBJ2-7, is GAGVSQSPRYKVTKRGQDVALRCDPISGHVSLYWYRQALGQGPEFLTYFNYEAQQDKSGLPNDRFSAERPEGSISTLTIQRTEQRDSAMYRCASSLAPRDGSYEQYFGPGTRLTVT.